Listed here are 10 T cell receptor beta chains from one sample, sequenced in a study of blood T cell repertoires in COVID-19. The protocol was immunoSEQ multiplex PCR, while the TCRdb copy is restricted to in-frame clones and leaves out a portion. Found here are about 110,000 clones, 65% to 80% of them singletons; the top ten hold 20%. Sequenced input: peripheral blood. All receptors derive from a man aged 65 to 85 with active or convalescent COVID-19.

This chain connects TRBV19 to TRBJ1-1; the match to TRBD1 covers 8 bases. The V and J ends lost 9 bases and 3 bases, in that order; junction bases with no gene match: 12. CDR1 and CDR2 from the germline V gene are LNHDA and SQIVND (reference sequence). CDR3 length: 15 residues. CDR3 DNA sequence: TGTGCCAGCGCACAGGGGGGGTCGCTCCACACTGAAGCTTTCTTT. It is translated as CASAQGGSLHTEAFF.

V is TRBV4-1 and J is TRBJ1-2, with TRBD1 matching 7 bases. The CDR3 sequence is 15 residues long. The germline V gene encodes CDR1 MGHRA and CDR2 YSYEKL. Trimming cost V 3 bases and J 1 base; bases outside gene matches: 5. In nucleotides, the CDR3 is TGCGCCAGCAGCCAGGAGGGGGCGCGTAACTATGGCTACACCTTC. Its translation: CASSQEGARNYGYTF.

The CDR3 nucleotides read TGTGCCAGCAGCTCTCCGGACAGGGGTAGAGCCGGGGAGCTGTTTTTT. Translated, it gives CASSSPDRGRAGELFF. The rearrangement joins TRBV7-3 to TRBJ2-2; 9 bases are shared with TRBD1. V shed 4 bases, J shed 6 bases, and the junction held 9 bases outside the gene matches. This CDR3 has 16 residues. The germline V gene encodes CDR1 SGHTA and CDR2 FQGTGA. Combining the CDR3 with reference TRBV7-3 and TRBJ2-2 gives the whole variable domain GAGVSQTPSNKVTEKGKYVELRCDPISGHTALYWYRQSLGQGPEFLIYFQGTGAADDSGLPNDRFFAVRPEGSVSTLKIQRTERGDSAVYLCASSSPDRGRAGELFFGEGSRLTVL.

This clone was recorded once. The chain uses TRBV14 and TRBJ2-7; TRBD1 matches at 7 bases. Germline CDR1 and CDR2: SGHDN and FVKESK. V was clipped by 4 bases and J by 3 bases; unmatched bases: 6. The CDR3 is made up of 14 amino acids. The CDR3 coding sequence is TGTGCCAGCAGCCGCCACGGACAGGACTACGAGCAGTACTTC. This translates into CASSRHGQDYEQYF.

The V gene is TRBV20-1, the J gene TRBJ1-3; 7 bases match TRBD1. V shed 3 bases and J 2 bases; nucleotides not matched to a gene: 4. CDR1 DFQATT and CDR2 SNEGSKA come from the germline V gene (reference sequence). There are 14 residues in the CDR3. The CDR3 sequence: CSASADRAGNTIYF. CDR3 sequence (DNA): TGCAGTGCTAGTGCTGACAGGGCTGGAAACACCATATATTTT.

This clone appeared once. V gene TRBV2 combines with J gene TRBJ2-5, with D perhaps TRBD1 (5 bases). This CDR3 has 14 amino acids. Germline V gene lookup returns CDR1 SNHLY and CDR2 FYNNEI. V was pared by 2 bases and J by 5 bases, with 12 bases between. The CDR3 region has the DNA TGTGCCAGCAGTGAAAGCCGACAGAGGGAGACCCAGTACTTC. It codes for CASSESRQRETQYF.

In this sample, this clone turned up a few times. The chain recombines TRBV4-1 with TRBJ2-3; 12 bases align to TRBD2. CDR3 length: 17 residues. CDR1 and CDR2 from the germline V gene are MGHRA and YSYEKL. V lost 4 bases and J lost 3; bases outside the gene matches: 8. For the CDR3, the DNA is TGCGCCAGCAGCCCGGGCCTCCTAGCGGGAGGGACAGATACGCAGTATTTT. It is translated as CASSPGLLAGGTDTQYF.

V usage is TRBV28 and J usage is TRBJ2-1; TRBD1 matches at 9 bases. From germline, CDR1 is MDHEN and CDR2 SYDVKM. The CDR3 consists of 16 residues. With V trimmed by 6 bases and J by 6 bases, 12 bases remained unmatched. This CDR3 reads CASRGLPGQGGNEQFF. The CDR3 bases are TGTGCCAGCAGGGGATTACCGGGACAGGGAGGCAATGAGCAGTTCTTC.

The chain combines TRBV27 with TRBJ1-3, with 7 bases lining up with TRBD1. Germline loops: CDR1 MNHEY, CDR2 SMNVEV (reference sequence). The CDR3 totals 15 residues. Germline trimming cut 3 bases from V and 4 bases from J; bases unmatched to any gene: 6. The CDR3 region has the DNA TGTGCCAGCAGTTTTACAGGGGCCCTCGGAAACACCATATATTTT. It yields the protein CASSFTGALGNTIYF.

The V gene is TRBV9, the J gene TRBJ2-1; TRBD2 might be the D (6 bases). CDR1 is SGDLS and CDR2 is YYNGEE in the germline V gene. V was trimmed by 0 bases and J by 0 bases, leaving 13 bases between them. This CDR3 has 17 amino acids. CDR3 loop: CASSVAGGSSSYNEQFF. The CDR3 DNA reads as TGTGCCAGCAGCGTAGCTGGAGGGAGCTCCTCCTACAATGAGCAGTTCTTC.